This T cell receptor (beta chain) derives from a study of cytomegalovirus exposure and HLA in healthy donors. General observations from the study: Later analysis reportedly placed an Asian-associated ancestry cluster below the roughly 640-donor mean in N-insertions.

PCR employed 60 Vbeta and 13 Jbeta primers. The assay was immunoSEQ multiplex PCR, and TCRdb's table has in-frame clones only and misses some. The sample lists under 200,000 clones, about 78% occurring once. The germline CDR1 and CDR2 sequences are SQVTM and ANQGSEA. CDR3 length equals 12 residues. V dropped 3 bases and J dropped 6 bases, with 12 bases sitting between them. Concerning this clone itself: Its target is unknown.

This chain uses TRBV29-1 with TRBJ2-7, with a tentative D call TRBD1 (5 bases). The receptor comes from a man in his sixties in good health and CMV-seronegative. Specimen: PBMCs. The chain's CDR3 is CSVDPTDGEQYF. The CDR3 DNA is TGCAGCGTTGACCCGACAGATGGCGAGCAGTACTTC.